This T cell receptor (beta chain) was documented in a study of shared clonotypes between healthy human individuals. Study-wide context: Each donor's CD4 naive and CD4 memory cells filled three plates apiece, CD8 naive two, and CD8 memory one. Findings of the study overall: As a rule, naive subsets had a larger estimated richness than memory subsets.

Recent vaccinations or acute infections were absent in the healthy HIV-negative adult donors. Points on this clone: The target antigen is unknown.

At the deep level, the assay was run. Repertoires were generated with immunoSEQ multiplex PCR, while TCRdb's copy carries only in-frame clones and drops some. This sample has about 1.1 million clones, with 75% to 85% found just once. Trimming removed 1 base from V and 9 bases from J; junction bases left unmatched: 11. The CDR3 is 17 amino acids. Per germline, CDR1 MGHRA and CDR2 YSYEKL. What was sequenced was memory CD4+ T cells from PBMCs. Subset specified: CD45RA-negative fraction. The gene calls are TRBV4-1 and TRBJ2-5, with TRBD2 matching over 13 bases. The TCR comes from a man between 18 and 29 years old in good health. Some clones in this sample may be carry-over from other donors' samples. The CDR3 DNA follows: TGCGCCAGCAGCCAAGCCCCGGGACTAGCGGGGACATTGGCCCAGTACTTC. As protein: CASSQAPGLAGTLAQYF.